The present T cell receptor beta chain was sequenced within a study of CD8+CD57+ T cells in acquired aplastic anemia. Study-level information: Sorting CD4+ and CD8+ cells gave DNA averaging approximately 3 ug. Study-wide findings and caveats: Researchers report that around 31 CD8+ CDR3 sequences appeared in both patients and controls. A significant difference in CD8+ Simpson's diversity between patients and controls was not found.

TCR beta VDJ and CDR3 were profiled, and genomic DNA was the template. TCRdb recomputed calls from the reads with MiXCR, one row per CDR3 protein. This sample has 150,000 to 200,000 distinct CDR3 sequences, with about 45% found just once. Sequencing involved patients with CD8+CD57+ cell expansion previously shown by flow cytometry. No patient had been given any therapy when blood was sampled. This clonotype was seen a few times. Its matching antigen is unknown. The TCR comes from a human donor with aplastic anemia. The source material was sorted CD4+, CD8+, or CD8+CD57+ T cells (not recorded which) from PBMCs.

Here the CDR3 reads CASSIEPEAFF. CDR3 coding DNA: TGTGCCAGTAGTATTGAGCCTGAAGCTTTCTTT. The chain combines TRBV19 with TRBJ1-1; D uncertain. The CDR3 length is 11 residues. Trimming cost V 3 bases and J 6 bases, with 5 bases left between them. Germline V CDR1 and CDR2: LNHDA, SQIVND (reference sequence).